The next 29 T cell receptor beta chains were all read from a single sample in a study of Ad26.COV2.S vaccination and SARS-CoV-2 variants. TCRdb's table, derived via immunoSEQ multiplex PCR, lists solely in-frame clones and lacks some. The table lists around 270,000 clones, 87% of them singletons. Sample treatment: some 20 received Ad26.COV2.S at low or high dose, single or two shots; roughly 5 received placebo; per-sample allocation not given. Collection of samples fell on day 63 after the first vaccine or placebo injection. Material: peripheral blood, obtained in a trial of Ad26.COV2.S vaccine versus placebo. These receptors all come from a person between 18 and 65 years old who received the Ad26.COV2.S COVID-19 vaccine or a placebo.

In this sample, this clone turned up a few times. The V and J genes are TRBV6-5 and TRBJ2-2; 8 positions match TRBD1. Germline V gene lookup returns CDR1 MNHEY and CDR2 SVGAGI. This CDR3 contains 16 residues. The V segment lost 3 bases and the J segment 4 bases; nucleotides outside the gene matches: 7. The CDR3 sequence is CASSYTGTGFTGELFF. For the CDR3, the DNA is TGTGCCAGCAGTTATACCGGGACAGGATTCACCGGGGAGCTGTTTTTT.

The chain combines TRBV10-3 with TRBJ2-5; TRBD1 matches 7 bases. Germline CDR1 is ENHRY and CDR2 is SYGVKD. The trim removed 8 bases at V and 2 bases at J, leaving 2 bases unmatched. The CDR3 sequence is 12 residues long. CDR3 in DNA: TGTGCCATCGGGACAGCTCAAGAGACCCAGTACTTC. Translation: CAIGTAQETQYF.

The CDR3 is CASAWGRETQYF. Here the CDR3 DNA reads TGTGCCAGTGCGTGGGGTCGAGAGACCCAGTACTTC. This chain joins TRBV2 and TRBJ2-5; no definite D call. The CDR3 loop spans 12 amino acids. V was shortened by 9 bases and J by 4 bases, with 12 bases between the two germline ends. Germline V gives CDR1 SNHLY, CDR2 FYNNEI.

The CDR3 sequence: CASSWPGGSEVV. In nucleotides, the CDR3 is TGTGCCAGCAGCTGGCCGGGGGGGAGTGAGGTCGTC. This chain uses TRBV5-5 with TRBJ2-7, with 8 bases matching TRBD2. The CDR3 has 12 residues. Germline V lookup: CDR1 SGHKS, CDR2 YYEKEE (reference sequence).

The chain employs TRBV7-9 and TRBJ1-1; D is undetermined. CDR1 and CDR2 (germline): SEHNR, FQNEAQ (reference sequence). The CDR3 contains 14 residues. V lost 8 bases, J lost 4 bases, and 17 bases lay in between. CDR3 protein: CASCKPGGITEAFF. The CDR3 bases are TGTGCCAGCTGCAAACCGGGAGGTATCACTGAAGCTTTCTTT.

The V gene is TRBV19, the J gene TRBJ1-4, with TRBD1 matching over 11 bases. CDR1 is LNHDA and CDR2 is SQIVND in the germline V gene (reference sequence). J lost 6 bases, V lost 9 bases, and 3 bases had no gene match. CDR3 length: 13 amino acids. The CDR3 here is CASEDRGHEKLFF. For the CDR3, the DNA is TGTGCCAGCGAGGACAGGGGGCATGAAAAACTGTTTTTT.

The chain is built from TRBV9 and TRBJ1-2, with TRBD1 matching 7 bases. V shed 0 bases and J 4 bases; nucleotides not matched to a gene: 3. Germline CDR1 reads SGDLS; CDR2 reads YYNGEE. There are 14 residues in the CDR3. The CDR3 bases are TGTGCCAGCAGCGTAGCCGGGACAGCCTATGGCTACACCTTC. Amino acids: CASSVAGTAYGYTF.

The chain is built from TRBV7-3 and TRBJ2-1; a possible D gene is TRBD1 (5 bases). The ends were cut back, 4 bases at V and 0 bases at J, with 10 bases in the middle. The CDR3 consists of 15 residues. Germline CDR1 is SGHTA and CDR2 is FQGTGA. The CDR3 coding sequence is TGTGCCAGCAGCTCTCCGACAGACTCCTACAATGAGCAGTTCTTC. Translation: CASSSPTDSYNEQFF.

The chain's CDR3 is CATRGTGGGEAFF. The CDR3 DNA sequence: TGTGCCACCAGGGGGACAGGCGGCGGTGAAGCTTTCTTT. The genes are TRBV24-1 and TRBJ1-1; TRBD1 matches at 8 bases. Unmatched junction bases numbered 7, after V lost 7 bases and J lost 7 bases. CDR1 KGHDR and CDR2 SFDVKD come from the germline V gene. CDR3 length: 13 residues.

The V and J genes are TRBV7-2 and TRBJ2-5; 7 positions agree with TRBD2. Germline trimming cut 1 base from V and 0 bases from J; bases unmatched to any gene: 8. The CDR3 length is 17 residues. Germline V gene lookup returns CDR1 SGHTA and CDR2 FQGNSA. In DNA, the CDR3 is TGTGCCAGCAGCTTAGGGGGTCCGGGGAGGGACCAAGAGACCCAGTACTTC. Residues: CASSLGGPGRDQETQYF.

The chain couples TRBV4-2 to TRBJ1-2, with D perhaps TRBD1 (5 bases). Deletions cut 1 base from V and 5 bases from J, with 14 bases between. Germline V lookup: CDR1 LGHNA, CDR2 YNFKEQ. The CDR3 covers 15 residues. Here the CDR3 reads CASSQGRQRAYGYTF. The CDR3 nucleotides are TGTGCCAGCAGCCAAGGAAGACAGCGAGCGTATGGCTACACCTTC.

This chain uses TRBV4-3 with TRBJ2-1; 11 bases agree with TRBD2. Germline trimming cut 6 bases from V and 6 bases from J; bases unmatched to any gene: 7. The CDR3 is made up of 15 amino acids. CDR1 and CDR2 (germline): LGHNA, YSLEER. CDR3 sequence reads: CASRTVAGGINEQFF. The CDR3 DNA is TGCGCCAGCAGGACTGTAGCGGGGGGGATCAATGAGCAGTTCTTC.

This clone showed up just once. The chain employs TRBV6-6 and TRBJ1-4, with 8 bases identical to TRBD1. Germline V gene lookup returns CDR1 MNHNY and CDR2 SVGAGI (reference sequence). The V and J ends lost 5 bases and 4 bases, in that order; junction bases with no gene match: 6. The CDR3 loop spans 15 amino acids. The CDR3 DNA is TGTGCCAGCAGTCCAGTACAGGGGGATAATGAAAAACTGTTTTTT. It encodes CASSPVQGDNEKLFF.

This chain links TRBV7-2 with TRBJ1-5; D is perhaps TRBD1 (6 bases). Deletions cut 2 bases from V and 6 bases from J, with 17 bases between. This CDR3 is built from 16 residues. Germline V gene sequence: CDR1 SGHTA, CDR2 FQGNSA. The CDR3, as DNA: TGTGCCAGCAGCTTATATGGGGGCGCAAGGGTTCAGCCCCAGCATTTT. Its translation is CASSLYGGARVQPQHF.

This chain links TRBV7-9 with TRBJ2-7; no reliable D call. This CDR3 spans 13 amino acids. Trimming shortened V by 5 bases and J by 6 bases, and 14 bases separated the two germline ends. Germline CDR1 and CDR2: SEHNR and FQNEAQ (reference sequence). The CDR3 protein is CASSPPRQREQYV. In DNA form, the CDR3 reads TGTGCCAGCAGCCCTCCCCGTCAACGCGAGCAGTACGTC.

This clone was counted a few times. The V gene is TRBV30, the J gene TRBJ1-3; D is uncertain. The germline V gene has CDR1 GTSNPN and CDR2 SVGIG (reference sequence). V lost 7 bases, J lost 9 bases, and 10 bases lay in between. There are 10 residues in the CDR3. The CDR3: CALGGGTIYF. CDR3 in DNA: TGTGCCTTAGGCGGAGGCACCATATATTTT.

A single count supports this clone. The gene calls are TRBV18 and TRBJ2-7, with 9 bases fitting TRBD1. Germline loops: CDR1 KGHSH, CDR2 LQKENI. The CDR3 is 15 amino acids. The trim removed 3 bases at V and 6 bases at J, leaving 9 bases unmatched. The CDR3 sequence: CASSPLGQGQGEQYV. The CDR3 region has the DNA TGTGCCAGCTCACCCCTGGGACAGGGTCAAGGCGAGCAGTACGTC.

This clone appeared a few times. This sequence joins TRBV2 and TRBJ1-6; 7 bases align to TRBD1. J was trimmed by 0 bases and V by 6 bases; bases with no gene match: 11. This CDR3 is built from 18 residues. Per the germline V gene, CDR1 is SNHLY and CDR2 is FYNNEI. The CDR3 region is CASRARGTESSYNSPLHF. CDR3 sequence (DNA): TGTGCCAGCAGGGCAAGGGGGACAGAGAGCTCCTATAATTCACCCCTCCACTTT.

The chain is built from TRBV4-3 and TRBJ2-5; TRBD1 matches 12 bases. Per germline, CDR1 LGHNA and CDR2 YSLEER. Trimming at V came to 5 bases and at J to 5 bases, leaving 6 bases not matched to a gene. The CDR3 sequence is 15 residues long. The CDR3 region has the DNA TGCGCCAGCAGCGTGGGGACAGGGGGCTGGGAGACCCAGTACTTC. This codes for CASSVGTGGWETQYF.

V usage is TRBV6-2 or TRBV6-3 and J usage is TRBJ1-5, with D unclear. V was trimmed by 2 bases and J by 0 bases, leaving 8 bases between them. Germline-derived CDR1 and CDR2 are MNHEY and SVGEGT. The CDR3 contains 15 residues. The CDR3: CASSYGRYSNQPQHF. In DNA, the CDR3 is TGTGCCAGCAGTTACGGCCGATATAGCAATCAGCCCCAGCATTTT.

About this clone itself: This clone may be a read error of a much larger clone one base away. This chain links TRBV4-2 with TRBJ2-2; D gene unclear. The V end lost 0 bases, the J end lost 7 bases, and 3 bases lay between the germline ends. CDR1 LGHNA and CDR2 YNFKEQ come from the germline V gene. This CDR3 region has 12 residues. The CDR3 DNA follows: TGTGCCAGCAGCCAAGATCTCGGGGAGCTGTTTTTT. Translation: CASSQDLGELFF.

DNA of the CDR3: TGTGCCAGCTCACCACGACAGGTATACACCGGGGAGCTGTTTTTT. Translating gives CASSPRQVYTGELFF. The chain couples TRBV18 to TRBJ2-2; D perhaps matches TRBD1 (6 bases). The CDR3 sequence is 15 residues long. Germline lookup yields CDR1 KGHSH and CDR2 LQKENI. Trimming cost V 1 base and J 3 bases, with 9 bases left between them.

V gene TRBV5-1 combines with J gene TRBJ2-3; D is ambiguous. With 0 bases removed from V and 2 bases from J, the gap between germline ends came to 13 bases. The CDR3 is 16 residues long. Germline CDR1 SGHRS, CDR2 YFSETQ. The CDR3 DNA is TGCGCCAGCAGCTTGGCCCCCTATCCCTCCACAGATACGCAGTATTTT. It translates to CASSLAPYPSTDTQYF.

This clone showed up just a few times. The genes are TRBV7-6 and TRBJ2-6, with a possible D match to TRBD2 (7 bases). The CDR3 is 18 amino acids. V lost 1 base, J lost 0 bases, and 13 bases lay in between. The V gene's germline CDR1 is SGHVS and CDR2 FNYEAQ. The CDR3 coding sequence is TGTGCCAGCAGCTTAGTAGGGGGGGCCCTCTCTGGGGCCAACGTCCTGACTTTC. Translation: CASSLVGGALSGANVLTF.

Details on this clone: Other DNA sequences in the same sample also yield this CDR3. The chain employs TRBV3-1 (or the pseudogene TRBV3-2) and TRBJ2-1, with TRBD2 identical over 8 bases. Germline values: CDR1 LGHDT, CDR2 YNNKEL (reference sequence). Losses at the gene ends were 3 bases for V and 2 bases for J; bases not matched to a gene: 3. The CDR3 covers 15 residues. Written as DNA, the CDR3 is TGTGCCAGCAGCCAGGGGCGGGGGGCCTACAATGAGCAGTTCTTC. It is translated as CASSQGRGAYNEQFF.

This clone was seen once. The rearrangement joins TRBV7-8 to TRBJ1-4; unclear D gene. Germline CDR1 is SGHVS and CDR2 is FQNEAQ. This CDR3 region has 15 residues. Trimming shortened V by 4 bases and J by 0 bases, and 9 bases separated the two germline ends. CDR3 region: CASSSYGSTNEKLFF. The DNA of the CDR3 is TGTGCCAGCAGCTCCTACGGGTCAACTAATGAAAAACTGTTTTTT.

The chain joins TRBV7-2 to TRBJ2-3; TRBD2 matches 8 bases. The V gene end was trimmed by 5 bases and the J gene end by 0 bases; junction bases not matched to a gene: 4. The CDR3 consists of 15 residues. The germline gives CDR1 SGHTA, CDR2 FQGNSA. The CDR3 here is CASSPGGVSTDTQYF. In DNA form, the CDR3 reads TGTGCCAGCAGCCCGGGGGGGGTTAGCACAGATACGCAGTATTTT.

This clone was detected only once. The J gene is TRBJ2-5, the V gene TRBV4-1; the match to TRBD1 covers 7 bases. The ends lost 6 bases at V and 2 bases at J; junction bases unmatched: 9. Germline V gene sequence: CDR1 MGHRA, CDR2 YSYEKL. The CDR3 loop spans 15 amino acids. The CDR3 sequence is CASREHGQVQETQYF. For the CDR3, the DNA is TGCGCCAGCAGGGAACACGGACAGGTGCAAGAGACCCAGTACTTC.

V usage is TRBV12-3 or TRBV12-4 and J usage is TRBJ2-3; D is perhaps TRBD2 (6 bases). This CDR3 spans 12 amino acids. Between the trimmed V and J ends, which lost 5 bases and 9 bases, there was a span of 12 bases. DNA of the CDR3: TGTGCCAGCAGTCCGCCTAGCGTAACGCAGTATTTT. Protein product: CASSPPSVTQYF.